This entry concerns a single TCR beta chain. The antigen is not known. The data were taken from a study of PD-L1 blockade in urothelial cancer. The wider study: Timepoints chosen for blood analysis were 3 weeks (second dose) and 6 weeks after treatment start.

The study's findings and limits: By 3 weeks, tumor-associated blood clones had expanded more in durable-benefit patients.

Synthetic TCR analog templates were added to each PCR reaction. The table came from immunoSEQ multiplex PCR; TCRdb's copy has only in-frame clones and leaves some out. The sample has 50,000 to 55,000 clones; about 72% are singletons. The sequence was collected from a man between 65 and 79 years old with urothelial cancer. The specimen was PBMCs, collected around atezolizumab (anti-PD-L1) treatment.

The CDR3 loop reads CSAGSTDTQYF. The CDR3 nucleotides read TGCAGTGCTGGCAGCACAGATACGCAGTATTTT. The V call is TRBV20-1, the J call TRBJ2-3, with D uncertain. Germline lookup yields CDR1 DFQATT and CDR2 SNEGSKA (reference sequence). Trimming removed 5 bases from V and 0 bases from J, with 3 bases in between. The CDR3 extends over 11 amino acids.